The next 14 T cell receptor beta chains were all read from a single sample in a study of spatial heterogeneity in lung cancer. Whole-study findings and limits: Counts of expanded intratumoral alpha and beta TCRs tracked tumor mutation counts.

These receptors have no known antigen. Sample time point: sample taken at primary tumor resection. A single record per CDR3 protein comes from TCRdb applying MiXCR to the 5' RACE reads. Here the sample spans about 1,700 distinct CDR3 sequences, about 4.6% being singletons. The specimen was lung tumor tissue, collected at surgery. These receptors were taken from a male donor with early-stage non-small cell lung cancer.

This clonotype qualifies as large (0.1 to 1%). This chain joins TRBV7-2 and TRBJ2-3; tentatively, D is TRBD1 (5 bases). Germline assignment: CDR1 SGHTA and CDR2 FQGNSA. Trimming shortened V by 6 bases and J by 4 bases, and 11 bases separated the two germline ends. CDR3 length: 13 residues. The CDR3 DNA sequence: TGTGCCAGCAGTAAGGGGTGGGCAGATACGCAGTATTTT. As protein: CASSKGWADTQYF. Together with reference TRBV7-2 and TRBJ2-3, the CDR3 gives the full variable domain: GAGVSQSPSNKVTEKGKDVELRCDPISGHTALYWYRQSLGQGLEFLIYFQGNSAPDKSGLPSDRFSAERTGGSVSTLTIQRTQQEDSAVYLCASSKGWADTQYFGPGTRLTVL.

This clonotype is deemed medium-sized (0.01 to 0.1%). The chain carries TRBV20-1 and TRBJ1-1; no clear D gene. This CDR3 contains 10 residues. Per germline, CDR1 DFQATT and CDR2 SNEGSKA (reference sequence). This CDR3 is CSGAATEAFF. CDR3 bases: TGCAGCGGTGCGGCCACTGAAGCTTTCTTT.

The table lists this clonotype with many counts. This chain uses TRBV4-1 with TRBJ2-1; D remains ambiguous. Germline CDR1 is MGHRA and CDR2 is YSYEKL. The ends were cut back, 2 bases at V and 0 bases at J, with 8 bases in the middle. The CDR3 has 15 residues. The CDR3 reads CASSQTLSSYNEQFF. The CDR3 coding sequence is TGCGCCAGCAGCCAAACTTTGAGCTCCTACAATGAGCAGTTCTTC.

In this sample, this clonotype is large. The genes are TRBV9 and TRBJ2-1; possible D gene TRBD2, 6 bases. Germline-derived CDR1 and CDR2 are SGDLS and YYNGEE. CDR3 size: 14 residues. V lost 9 bases to trimming and J lost 5 bases, with 18 bases between them. CDR3 DNA: TGTGCCACTCAAGGGGACTCCAAGCACAATGAGCAGTTCTTC. Amino acids: CATQGDSKHNEQFF.

This clonotype was found many times. This chain links TRBV20-1 with TRBJ2-3, with TRBD1 matching 8 bases. In germline, CDR1 is DFQATT, CDR2 SNEGSKA (reference sequence). The CDR3 contains 16 residues. Trimming took 0 bases from V and 0 from J; bases not matched to a gene: 5. CDR3 sequence reads: CSARDFRTGSTDTQYF. CDR3 in DNA: TGCAGTGCTAGAGATTTTCGGACAGGGAGCACAGATACGCAGTATTTT.

The table lists this clonotype with a few counts. The chain couples TRBV20-1 to TRBJ2-2; 10 nucleotides align to TRBD2. With V trimmed by 3 bases and J by 6 bases, 10 bases remained unmatched. The CDR3 loop spans 16 amino acids. Per the germline V gene, CDR1 is DFQATT and CDR2 is SNEGSKA (reference sequence). CDR3 nucleotides: TGCAGTGCTAGGGAGGGCAGCGGGAGGGCCGCCGGGGAGCTGTTTTTT. Its protein is CSAREGSGRAAGELFF.

This clonotype is labeled medium-sized (0.01 to 0.1%). The chain uses TRBV5-1 and TRBJ1-5, with a tentative D call TRBD1 (6 bases). Trimming left V 4 bases short and J 5 bases short, with 16 bases between. This CDR3 is 15 amino acids long. The V gene's germline CDR1 is SGHRS and CDR2 YFSETQ. CDR3 sequence reads: CASSRWAGEDQPQHF. Written as DNA, the CDR3 is TGCGCCAGCAGCCGGTGGGCAGGGGAGGATCAGCCCCAGCATTTT.

This clonotype is large within its sample. The J gene is TRBJ2-2, the V gene TRBV24-1; perhaps TRBD1 as D (6 bases). Germline V gene lookup returns CDR1 KGHDR and CDR2 SFDVKD. The V end was cut by 5 bases, the J end by 6 bases, with 15 bases between. The length of the CDR3 is 15 residues. DNA of the CDR3: TGTGCCACCAGTGCATCGGCAGGGGCCCCCGGGGAGCTGTTTTTT. Its protein product is CATSASAGAPGELFF.

Within the sample, this clonotype is medium-sized. Written as DNA, the CDR3 is TGTGCCAGCAGCTCGCTAGCGGTAGATACGCAGTATTTT. Its protein is CASSSLAVDTQYF. This chain uses TRBV7-2 with TRBJ2-3; 7 bases are shared with TRBD2. The CDR3 is 13 amino acids. Losses at the gene ends were 4 bases for V and 5 bases for J; bases not matched to a gene: 3. CDR1 is SGHTA and CDR2 is FQGNSA in the germline V gene.

Judged by abundance, this clonotype is medium-sized. The chain links TRBV29-1 to TRBJ2-1; 8 nucleotides agree with TRBD2. CDR1 is SQVTM, CDR2 ANQGSEA, per germline. The CDR3 runs 14 residues. V dropped 6 bases and J dropped 7; count of bases not matched to a gene: 11. The CDR3: CSVRPAGARNEQFF. CDR3 coding DNA: TGCAGCGTGCGCCCAGCGGGAGCTCGTAATGAGCAGTTCTTC.

The CDR3 region is CASSPAGGTYSNQPQHF. The CDR3 coding sequence is TGTGCCAGCAGCCCCGCCGGGGGGACTTATAGCAATCAGCCCCAGCATTTT. The V gene is TRBV2, the J gene TRBJ1-5; perhaps TRBD1 as D (5 bases). Trimming removed 6 bases at V and 0 bases at J, with 18 bases between. The CDR3 is made up of 17 amino acids. Germline V CDR1 and CDR2: SNHLY, FYNNEI.

Relative to its sample, this clonotype is large (0.1 to 1%). The chain couples TRBV20-1 to TRBJ1-2; D is undetermined. The CDR3 is 13 residues long. Germline V CDR1 and CDR2: DFQATT, SNEGSKA (reference sequence). V lost 4 bases and J 5 bases, leaving 14 bases between the germline ends. The CDR3 DNA reads TGCAGTGCTATGGCCAGAGAGGTATATGGCTACACCTTC. It yields the protein CSAMAREVYGYTF.

This clonotype is medium-sized in the sample. CDR3 DNA sequence: TGTGCCAGCAGTTCCCTCCAGGGCTCCTACAATGAGCAGTTCTTC. Protein: CASSSLQGSYNEQFF. The chain couples TRBV6-5 to TRBJ2-1, with D perhaps TRBD1 (5 bases). Trimming cost V 4 bases and J 0 bases, with 10 bases left between them. The CDR3 has 15 residues. CDR1 is MNHEY and CDR2 is SVGAGI in the germline V gene.

This clonotype qualifies as medium-sized. This chain joins TRBV2 and TRBJ1-4, with D possibly matching TRBD1 (6 bases). Trimming stripped 0 bases from V and 8 bases from J, with 13 bases between. The CDR3 has 15 amino acids. In germline, CDR1 is SNHLY, CDR2 FYNNEI. The CDR3 here is CASSEARGPGEKLFF. CDR3 in DNA: TGTGCCAGCAGTGAAGCGCGGGGGCCGGGGGAAAAACTGTTTTTT.